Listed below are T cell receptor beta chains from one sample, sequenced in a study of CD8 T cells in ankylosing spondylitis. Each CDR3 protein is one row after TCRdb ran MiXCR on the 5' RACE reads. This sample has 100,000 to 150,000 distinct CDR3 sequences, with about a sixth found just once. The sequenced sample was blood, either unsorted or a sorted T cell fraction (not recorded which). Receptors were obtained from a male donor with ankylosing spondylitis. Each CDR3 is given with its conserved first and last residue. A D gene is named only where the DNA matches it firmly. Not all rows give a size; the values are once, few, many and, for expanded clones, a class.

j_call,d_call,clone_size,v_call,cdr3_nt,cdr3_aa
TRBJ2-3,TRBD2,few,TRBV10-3,TGTGCCAGCTTAGCGGGTCCCCGCACAGATACGCAGTATTTT,CASLAGPRTDTQYF
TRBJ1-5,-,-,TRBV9,TGTGCCAGCAGCCCCCTGCAGGGAAGTCAGCCCCAGCATTTT,CASSPLQGSQPQHF
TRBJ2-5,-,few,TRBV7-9,TGTGCCAGCAGCTACGCACAGGGCGAGGAGACCCAGTACTTC,CASSYAQGEETQYF
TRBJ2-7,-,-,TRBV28,TGTGCCAGCAGTTTAGATGGGACCGAGCAGTACTTC,CASSLDGTEQYF
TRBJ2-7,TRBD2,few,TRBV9,TGTGCCAGCAGCGAGCGGACTAGTGGTCCATACGAGCAGTACTTC,CASSERTSGPYEQYF
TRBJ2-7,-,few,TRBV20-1,TGCAGTGCTGCCTGGGGGGCCGAGCAGTACTTC,CSAAWGAEQYF
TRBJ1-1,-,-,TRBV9,TGTGCCAGCAGCACCGAACCGGGACAACTAAACACTGAAGCTTTCTTT,CASSTEPGQLNTEAFF
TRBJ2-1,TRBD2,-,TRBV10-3,TGTGCCATCAGTGAGCTAGCGGGAGGTAACAATGAGCAGTTCTTC,CAISELAGGNNEQFF
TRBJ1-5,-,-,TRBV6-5,TGTGCCAGCAGTTACTCGGCAGACCTTAGCAATCAGCCCCAGCATTTT,CASSYSADLSNQPQHF
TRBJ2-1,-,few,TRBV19,TGTGCCAGTAGTATCCTGGACAACTCCTACAATGAGCAGTTCTTC,CASSILDNSYNEQFF
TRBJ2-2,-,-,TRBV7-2,TGTGCCAGCAGCTTAACGGGCGCAGGACGTGCGGAGCTGTTTTTT,CASSLTGAGRAELFF
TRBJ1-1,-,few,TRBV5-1,TGCGCCAGCAGCGCCCTGGGGGGAACTGAAGCTTTCTTT,CASSALGGTEAFF
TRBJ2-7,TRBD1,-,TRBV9,TGTGCCAGCAGCCCCCGGGGACAGGGGGTATCCTACGAGCAGTACTTC,CASSPRGQGVSYEQYF
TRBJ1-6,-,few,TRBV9,TGTGCCAGCAGCAAGGGCGGAGATTCACCCCTCCACTTT,CASSKGGDSPLHF
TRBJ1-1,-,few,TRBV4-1,TGCGCCAGCAGCCAAGATCCAGGGAATGAAGCTTTCTTT,CASSQDPGNEAFF
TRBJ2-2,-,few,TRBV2,TGTGCCAGCACCTGGGGTTCCGGGGAGCTGTTTTTT,CASTWGSGELFF
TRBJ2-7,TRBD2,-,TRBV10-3,TGTGCCATCAGGGAGACTAGCGGAACACCCTACGAGCAGTACTTC,CAIRETSGTPYEQYF
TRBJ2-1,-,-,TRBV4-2,TGTGCCAGCAGCCAAGAACGACAGAGCTCCTACAATGAGCAGTTCTTC,CASSQERQSSYNEQFF
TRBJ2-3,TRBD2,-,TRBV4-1,TGCGCCAGCAGCCAAGGACTAGCGGGCGGCAGGGATACGCAGTATTTT,CASSQGLAGGRDTQYF
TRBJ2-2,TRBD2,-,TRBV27,TGTGCCAGCAGTCGGACTAGCGGGAGATCCGGGGAGCTGTTTTTT,CASSRTSGRSGELFF